A single T cell receptor (beta chain) is shown here with its context. Antigen: not known. These data come from a study of post-analysis software for immune sequencing data. Whole-study findings and limits: A handful of TRBV segments appeared more often in patients than in controls, and TRBV5-6, TRBV5-1 and TRBV20-1 were among these. Multiple sclerosis patients had significantly lower normalized Chao1 diversity than controls.

Unique molecular identifiers were built into the TCR beta cDNA libraries. TCRdb passed the PCR reads through MiXCR, listing each CDR3 protein once. The sample includes roughly 430,000 distinct CDR3 sequences, 39% of them seen just once. Germline CDR1 and CDR2: MDHEN and SYDVKM. This CDR3 has 13 residues. After removal of 2 bases from V and 7 bases from J, the junction contained 4 bases not matched to a gene. The clonotype originates from a girl aged 2 to 10 with multiple sclerosis. This chain links TRBV28 with TRBJ2-7; 8 positions agree with TRBD1. Sequencing was done on a sample of blood. The CDR3, as DNA: TGTGCCAGCAGTTTACAGGGGGCCAATGAGCAGTACTTC. The encoded protein is CASSLQGANEQYF.